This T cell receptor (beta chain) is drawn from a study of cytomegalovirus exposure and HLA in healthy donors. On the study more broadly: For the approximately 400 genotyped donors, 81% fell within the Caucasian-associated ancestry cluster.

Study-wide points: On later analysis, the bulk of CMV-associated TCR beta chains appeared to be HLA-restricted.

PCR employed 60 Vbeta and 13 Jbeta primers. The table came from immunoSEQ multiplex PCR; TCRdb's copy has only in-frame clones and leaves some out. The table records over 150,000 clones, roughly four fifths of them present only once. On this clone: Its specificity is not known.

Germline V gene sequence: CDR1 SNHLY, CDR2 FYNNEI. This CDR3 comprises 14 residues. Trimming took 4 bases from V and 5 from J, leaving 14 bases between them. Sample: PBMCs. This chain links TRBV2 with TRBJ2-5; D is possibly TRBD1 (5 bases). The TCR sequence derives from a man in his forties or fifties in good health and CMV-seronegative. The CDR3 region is CASSGQGFGETQYF. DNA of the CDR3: TGTGCCAGCAGTGGCCAGGGTTTTGGGGAGACCCAGTACTTC. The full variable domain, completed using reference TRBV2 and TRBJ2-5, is EPEVTQTPSHQVTQMGQEVILRCVPISNHLYFYWYRQILGQKVEFLVSFYNNEISEKSEIFDDQFSVERPDGSNFTLKIRSTKLEDSAMYFCASSGQGFGETQYFGPGTRLLVL.